The 21 T cell receptor beta chains given below trace back to one sample, sequenced in a study of OX40 agonist ivuxolimab in advanced cancers. Method: immunoSEQ multiplex PCR; TCRdb's copy keeps in-frame clones and lacks some. The table lists approximately 81,000 clones, over 75% of them singletons. The sample consisted of CD4+ or CD8+ T cells sorted from blood, taken in a trial of the OX40 agonist ivuxolimab. These receptors came from an adult with an advanced solid tumor such as melanoma, head and neck, liver or kidney cancer.

The V and J genes are TRBV18 and TRBJ2-7; no clear D. The germline gives CDR1 KGHSH, CDR2 LQKENI. CDR3 length equals 14 residues. Trimming cost V 5 bases and J 6 bases, with 17 bases left between them. The CDR3 region is CASSLGSLGFEQYF. The CDR3 DNA reads as TGTGCCAGCTCATTAGGAAGTTTGGGGTTCGAGCAGTACTTC.

The V call is TRBV30, the J call TRBJ2-7; the match to TRBD2 covers 8 bases. V dropped 4 bases and J dropped 0; count of bases not matched to a gene: 8. CDR3 length: 15 residues. Germline V CDR1 and CDR2: GTSNPN, SVGIG (reference sequence). CDR3 in amino acids: CAWTGGGRTSYEQYF. CDR3 DNA sequence: TGTGCCTGGACGGGGGGGGGAAGAACCTCCTACGAGCAGTACTTC.

J is TRBJ2-2 and V is TRBV2; no clear D. This CDR3 comprises 13 residues. The ends were cut back, 5 bases at V and 3 bases at J, with 7 bases in the middle. Germline-derived CDR1 and CDR2 are SNHLY and FYNNEI. CDR3 bases: TGTGCCAGCAGTTTTTCCTACACCGGGGAGCTGTTTTTT. Translated: CASSFSYTGELFF.

This clone was recorded only once. In nucleotides, the CDR3 is TGTGCCAGCAGGGGGTGGGACAAAAACAATGAGCAGTTCTTC. Its protein product is CASRGWDKNNEQFF. This chain uses TRBV6-5 with TRBJ2-1; TRBD1 is a possible D gene (6 bases). The V gene's germline CDR1 is MNHEY and CDR2 SVGAGI. Trimming cost V 6 bases and J 5 bases, with 14 bases left between them. The CDR3 contains 14 residues.

The V gene is TRBV7-9, the J gene TRBJ2-1, with D unclear. CDR3 length: 11 residues. V dropped 6 bases and J dropped 8 bases, with 8 bases sitting between them. CDR1 is SEHNR, CDR2 FQNEAQ, per germline (reference sequence). The CDR3 is CASRRWDEQFF. In nucleotides, the CDR3 is TGTGCCAGCAGACGCTGGGATGAGCAGTTCTTC.

The chain recombines TRBV29-1 with TRBJ2-1; 10 bases align to TRBD2. The CDR3 consists of 13 residues. From germline, CDR1 is SQVTM and CDR2 ANQGSEA. Trimming took 6 bases from V and 8 from J; bases not matched to a gene: 7. CDR3 region: CSVGASGSDEQFF. Here the CDR3 DNA reads TGCAGCGTAGGGGCTAGCGGGAGTGATGAGCAGTTCTTC.

The chain is built from TRBV25-1 and TRBJ2-5, with D maybe TRBD1 (6 bases). The end of the DNA fits TRBJ2-7 better, so the J call may be wrong. The length of the CDR3 is 14 residues. From germline, CDR1 is MGHDK and CDR2 SYGVNS. The CDR3 nucleotides read TGTGCCAGCAGTGAGCCAGGGGCCCGCTACGAGCAGTACTTC. This codes for CASSEPGARYEQYF.

V and J are TRBV19 and TRBJ2-3, with no clear D. The ends were cut back, 3 bases at V and 0 bases at J, with 10 bases in the middle. Germline V gene lookup returns CDR1 LNHDA and CDR2 SQIVND (reference sequence). The CDR3 extends over 15 amino acids. The CDR3: CASSMPGPSTDTQYF. DNA of the CDR3: TGTGCCAGTAGTATGCCAGGCCCTAGCACAGATACGCAGTATTTT.

The V call is TRBV6-6, the J call TRBJ2-2; TRBD1 aligns across 9 bases. The CDR3 sequence is 15 residues long. CDR1 is MNHNY and CDR2 is SVGAGI in the germline V gene (reference sequence). The trim removed 6 bases at V and 6 bases at J, leaving 8 bases unmatched. DNA of the CDR3: TGTGCCAGCAGCCCGGGACAGGGTGGGCCCGGGGAGCTGTTTTTT. It translates to CASSPGQGGPGELFF.

The rearrangement links TRBV5-4 to TRBJ1-1, with TRBD1 matching 7 bases. J was trimmed by 1 base and V by 4 bases; bases with no gene match: 7. The CDR3 runs to 15 residues. Germline V gene lookup returns CDR1 SGHNT and CDR2 YYREEE (reference sequence). The CDR3 region is CASSNPGQPNTEAFF. The CDR3 DNA is TGTGCCAGCAGCAATCCGGGACAGCCGAACACTGAAGCTTTCTTT.

V is TRBV9 and J is TRBJ2-5; 8 positions agree with TRBD2. This CDR3 contains 15 residues. Trimming at V came to 0 bases and at J to 5 bases, leaving 6 bases not matched to a gene. Germline-derived CDR1 and CDR2 are SGDLS and YYNGEE. The CDR3 protein is CASSVATGGHETQYF. The DNA for the CDR3 is TGTGCCAGCAGCGTAGCGACGGGGGGGCACGAGACCCAGTACTTC. Together with reference TRBV9 and TRBJ2-5, the CDR3 gives the full variable domain: DSGVTQTPKHLITATGQRVTLRCSPRSGDLSVYWYQQSLDQGLQFLIQYYNGEERAKGNILERFSAQQFPDLHSELNLSSLELGDSALYFCASSVATGGHETQYFGPGTRLLVL.

The V gene is TRBV7-2, the J gene TRBJ2-3; 8 nucleotides agree with TRBD2. The V gene end was trimmed by 1 base and the J gene end by 2 bases; junction bases not matched to a gene: 8. The CDR3 spans 17 residues. Germline V gives CDR1 SGHTA, CDR2 FQGNSA. The CDR3 loop reads CASSLEDQRGLTDTQYF. For the CDR3, the DNA is TGTGCCAGCAGCTTAGAGGACCAGCGGGGGCTCACAGATACGCAGTATTTT.

The J gene is TRBJ1-3, the V gene TRBV7-9; no definite D call. V was trimmed by 8 bases and J by 1 base, leaving 9 bases between them. Germline CDR1 is SEHNR and CDR2 is FQNEAQ (reference sequence). This CDR3 contains 13 residues. The CDR3 here is CASGINSGNTIYF. Here the CDR3 DNA reads TGTGCCAGCGGGATTAATTCTGGAAACACCATATATTTT.

This clone came up a few times. A read error may produce the germline difference seen at one junction end. The rearrangement joins TRBV19 to TRBJ2-5, with 7 bases identical to TRBD2. This CDR3 is 13 amino acids long. Germline V CDR1 and CDR2: LNHDA, SQIVND (reference sequence). This chain's CDR3 is CASMSGGSHGRHF. In nucleotides, the CDR3 is TGTGCCAGTATGTCCGGGGGGTCACATGGTAGGCACTTC.

The CDR3 here is CASSPGLMNTEAFF. CDR3 nucleotides: TGTGCCAGCAGCCCTGGACTCATGAACACTGAAGCTTTCTTT. The chain joins TRBV7-8 to TRBJ1-1; no clear D gene. Trimming shortened V by 5 bases and J by 0 bases, and 10 bases separated the two germline ends. The CDR3 runs to 14 residues. Germline V lookup: CDR1 SGHVS, CDR2 FQNEAQ.

J is TRBJ1-4 and V is TRBV28; maybe TRBD1 (5 bases). CDR3 length: 14 amino acids. CDR1 MDHEN and CDR2 SYDVKM come from the germline V gene. Trimming removed 3 bases at V and 7 bases at J, with 12 bases between. The CDR3 protein is CASSFGGWGEKLFF. As DNA, the CDR3 is TGTGCCAGCAGTTTCGGGGGGTGGGGTGAAAAACTGTTTTTT.

The rearrangement links TRBV9 to TRBJ1-3; 10 positions match TRBD1. This CDR3 region has 16 residues. The V gene's germline CDR1 is SGDLS and CDR2 YYNGEE. V gave up 4 bases and J gave up 3 bases; unmatched junction bases: 7. CDR3 region: CASSPRQGAGGNTIYF. The CDR3 nucleotides are TGTGCCAGCAGCCCCCGACAGGGGGCAGGTGGAAACACCATATATTTT.

The V call is TRBV29-1, the J call TRBJ2-5; 14 nucleotides align to TRBD2. This CDR3 is built from 14 residues. Germline V lookup: CDR1 SQVTM, CDR2 ANQGSEA. J was trimmed by 6 bases and V by 6 bases; bases with no gene match: 6. CDR3 in amino acids: CSVVTSGGAKTQYF. The CDR3, as DNA: TGCAGCGTCGTGACTAGCGGGGGGGCAAAGACCCAGTACTTC. The full variable domain, its missing parts supplied by reference TRBV29-1 and TRBJ2-5, is SAVISQKPSRDICQRGTSLTIQCQVDSQVTMMFWYRQQPGQSLTLIATANQGSEATYESGFVIDKFPISRPNLTFSTLTVSNMSPEDSSIYLCSVVTSGGAKTQYFGPGTRLLVL.

The chain links TRBV5-1 to TRBJ2-3; D call uncertain. V shed 7 bases and J shed 2 bases, with 17 bases lying between them. Germline-derived CDR1 and CDR2 are SGHRS and YFSETQ. The CDR3 consists of 15 residues. CDR3 DNA sequence: TGCGCCAGCGCGATCAAGCCATTCACCACAGATACGCAGTATTTT. It codes for CASAIKPFTTDTQYF.

The chain has TRBV29-1 and TRBJ1-1; perhaps TRBD1 as D (5 bases). CDR1 SQVTM and CDR2 ANQGSEA come from the germline V gene. The CDR3 extends over 15 amino acids. Deletions cut 5 bases from V and 2 bases from J, with 18 bases between. Here the CDR3 DNA reads TGCAGCGTTAGTCAGGGTTGGGGTTTTAACACTGAAGCTTTCTTT. This gives the protein CSVSQGWGFNTEAFF.

The chain has TRBV6-4 and TRBJ2-7; D gene ambiguous. The ends were cut back, 6 bases at V and 2 bases at J, with 14 bases in the middle. This CDR3 has 14 residues. Germline V lookup: CDR1 MRHNA, CDR2 SNTAGT. The CDR3 sequence: CASSVRESAYEQYF. The CDR3 DNA reads TGTGCCAGCAGCGTAAGAGAAAGCGCCTACGAGCAGTACTTC.